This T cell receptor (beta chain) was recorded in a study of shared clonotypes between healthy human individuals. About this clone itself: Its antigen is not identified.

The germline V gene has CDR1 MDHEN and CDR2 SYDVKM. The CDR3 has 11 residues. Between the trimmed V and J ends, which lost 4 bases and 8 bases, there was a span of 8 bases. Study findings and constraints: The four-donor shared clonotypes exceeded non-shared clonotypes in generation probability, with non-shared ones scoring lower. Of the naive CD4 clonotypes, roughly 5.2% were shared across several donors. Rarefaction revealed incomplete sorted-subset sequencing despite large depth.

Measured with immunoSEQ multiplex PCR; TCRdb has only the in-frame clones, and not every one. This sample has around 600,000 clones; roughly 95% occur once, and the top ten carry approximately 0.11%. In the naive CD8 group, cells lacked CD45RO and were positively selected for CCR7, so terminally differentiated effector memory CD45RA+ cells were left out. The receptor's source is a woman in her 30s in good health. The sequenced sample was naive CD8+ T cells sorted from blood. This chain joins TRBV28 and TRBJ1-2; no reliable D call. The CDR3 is CASSYPRGYTF. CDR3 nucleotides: TGTGCCAGCAGTTACCCTCGGGGCTACACCTTC.